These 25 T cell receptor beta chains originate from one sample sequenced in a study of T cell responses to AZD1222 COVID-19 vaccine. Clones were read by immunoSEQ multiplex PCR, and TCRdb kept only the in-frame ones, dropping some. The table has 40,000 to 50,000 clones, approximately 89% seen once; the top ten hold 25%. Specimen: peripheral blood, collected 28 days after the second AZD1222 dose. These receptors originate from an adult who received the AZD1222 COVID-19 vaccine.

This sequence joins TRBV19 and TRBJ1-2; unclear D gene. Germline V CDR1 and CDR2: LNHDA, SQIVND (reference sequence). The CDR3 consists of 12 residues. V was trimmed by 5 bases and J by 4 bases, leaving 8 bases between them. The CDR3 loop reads CASSSGPYGYTF. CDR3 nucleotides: TGTGCCAGTAGTTCCGGGCCCTATGGCTACACCTTC.

CDR3 protein: CASSESGFTGELFF. In nucleotides, the CDR3 is TGTGCCAGCAGTGAATCGGGTTTCACCGGGGAGCTGTTTTTT. This chain connects TRBV25-1 to TRBJ2-2, with D uncertain. V lost 1 base and J lost 4, with 7 bases in between. The CDR3 contains 14 residues. The germline V gene encodes CDR1 MGHDK and CDR2 SYGVNS.

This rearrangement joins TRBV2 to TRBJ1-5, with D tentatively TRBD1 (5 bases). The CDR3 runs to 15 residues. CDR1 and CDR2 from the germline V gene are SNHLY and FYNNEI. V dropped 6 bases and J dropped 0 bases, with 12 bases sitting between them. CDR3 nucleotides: TGTGCCAGCAGGTCCAGGGTTAATAGCAATCAGCCCCAGCATTTT. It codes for CASRSRVNSNQPQHF.

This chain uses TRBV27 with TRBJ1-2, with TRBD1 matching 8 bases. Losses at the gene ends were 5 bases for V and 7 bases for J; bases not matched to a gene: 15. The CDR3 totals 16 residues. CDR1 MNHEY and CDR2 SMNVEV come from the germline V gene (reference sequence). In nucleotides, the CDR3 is TGTGCCAGCAGTCCTACAGTGGGGACAGGAGGGTCTGGCTACACCTTC. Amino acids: CASSPTVGTGGSGYTF.

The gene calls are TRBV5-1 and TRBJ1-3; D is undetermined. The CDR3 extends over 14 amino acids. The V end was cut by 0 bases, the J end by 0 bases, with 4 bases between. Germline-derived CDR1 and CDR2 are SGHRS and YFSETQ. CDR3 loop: CASSLDSSGNTIYF. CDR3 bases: TGCGCCAGCAGCTTGGACAGCTCTGGAAACACCATATATTTT.

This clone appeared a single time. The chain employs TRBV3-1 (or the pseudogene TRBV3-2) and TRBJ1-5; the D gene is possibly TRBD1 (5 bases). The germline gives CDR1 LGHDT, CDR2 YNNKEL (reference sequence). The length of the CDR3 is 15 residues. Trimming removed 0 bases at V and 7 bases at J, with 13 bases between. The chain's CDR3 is CASSQETGRGQPQHF. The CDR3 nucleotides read TGTGCCAGCAGCCAAGAGACGGGGAGGGGACAGCCCCAGCATTTT.

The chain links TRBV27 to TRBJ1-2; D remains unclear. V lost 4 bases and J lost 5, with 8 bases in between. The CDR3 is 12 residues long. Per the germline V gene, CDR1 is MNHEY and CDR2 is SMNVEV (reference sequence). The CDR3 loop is CASSSKGYGYTF. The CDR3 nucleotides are TGTGCCAGCAGTTCTAAAGGGTATGGCTACACCTTC.

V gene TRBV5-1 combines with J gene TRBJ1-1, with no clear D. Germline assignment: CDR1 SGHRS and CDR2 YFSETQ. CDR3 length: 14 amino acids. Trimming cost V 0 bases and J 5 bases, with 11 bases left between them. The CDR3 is CASSLVVSGTEAFF. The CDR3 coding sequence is TGCGCCAGCAGCTTGGTTGTGTCGGGGACTGAAGCTTTCTTT.

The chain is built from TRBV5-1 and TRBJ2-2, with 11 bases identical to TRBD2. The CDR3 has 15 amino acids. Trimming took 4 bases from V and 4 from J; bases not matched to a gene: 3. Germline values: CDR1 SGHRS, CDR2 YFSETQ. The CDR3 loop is CASSPTSGGTGELFF. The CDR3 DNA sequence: TGCGCCAGCAGCCCCACTAGCGGGGGCACCGGGGAGCTGTTTTTT.

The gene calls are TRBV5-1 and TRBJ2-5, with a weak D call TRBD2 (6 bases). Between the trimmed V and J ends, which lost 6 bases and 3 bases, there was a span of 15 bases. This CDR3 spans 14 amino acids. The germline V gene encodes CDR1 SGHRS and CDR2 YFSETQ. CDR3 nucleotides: TGCGCCAGCACTGGGGGGTTTAGTGAAGAGACCCAGTACTTC. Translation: CASTGGFSEETQYF.

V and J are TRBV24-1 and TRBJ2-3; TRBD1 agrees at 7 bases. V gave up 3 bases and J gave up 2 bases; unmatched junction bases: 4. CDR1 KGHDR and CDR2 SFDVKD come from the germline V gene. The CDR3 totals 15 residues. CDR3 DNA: TGTGCCACCAGTGATGCCGGGACAGCCACAGATACGCAGTATTTT. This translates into CATSDAGTATDTQYF.

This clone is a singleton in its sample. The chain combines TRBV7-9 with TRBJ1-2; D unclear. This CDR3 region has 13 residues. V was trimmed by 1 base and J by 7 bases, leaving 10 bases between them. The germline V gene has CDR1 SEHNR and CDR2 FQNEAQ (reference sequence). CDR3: CASSLDGGPGYTF. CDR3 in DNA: TGTGCCAGCAGCTTAGACGGAGGTCCTGGCTACACCTTC.

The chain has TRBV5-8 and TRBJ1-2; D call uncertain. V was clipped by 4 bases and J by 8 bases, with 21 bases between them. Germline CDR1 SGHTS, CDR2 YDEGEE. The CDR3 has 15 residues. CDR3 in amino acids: CASSHRITAFRGYTF. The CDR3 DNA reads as TGTGCCAGCAGCCACAGAATCACGGCCTTCAGGGGCTACACCTTC. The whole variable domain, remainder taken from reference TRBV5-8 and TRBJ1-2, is EAGVTQSPTHLIKTRGQQATLRCSPISGHTSVYWYQQALGLGLQFLLWYDEGEERNRGNFPPRFSGRQFPNYSSELNVNALELEDSALYLCASSHRITAFRGYTFGSGTRLTVV.

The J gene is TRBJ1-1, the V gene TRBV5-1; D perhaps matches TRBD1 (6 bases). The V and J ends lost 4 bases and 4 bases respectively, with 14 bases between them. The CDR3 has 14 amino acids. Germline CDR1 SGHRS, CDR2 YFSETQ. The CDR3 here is CASSAATGTTEAFF. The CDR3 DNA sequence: TGCGCCAGCAGCGCAGCAACAGGGACCACTGAAGCTTTCTTT.

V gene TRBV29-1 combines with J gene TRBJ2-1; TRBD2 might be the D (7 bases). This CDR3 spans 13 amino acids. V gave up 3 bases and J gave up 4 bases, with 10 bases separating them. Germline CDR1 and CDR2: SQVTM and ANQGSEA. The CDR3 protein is CSVERGGYNEQFF. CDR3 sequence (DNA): TGCAGCGTTGAGAGGGGGGGATACAATGAGCAGTTCTTC.

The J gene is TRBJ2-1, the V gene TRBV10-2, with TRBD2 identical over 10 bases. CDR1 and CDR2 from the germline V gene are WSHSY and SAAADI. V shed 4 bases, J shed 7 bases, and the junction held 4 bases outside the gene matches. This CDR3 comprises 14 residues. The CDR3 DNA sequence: TGCGCCAGCAGTGTAGCGGGAGGAGGGAATGAGCAGTTCTTC. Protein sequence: CASSVAGGGNEQFF.

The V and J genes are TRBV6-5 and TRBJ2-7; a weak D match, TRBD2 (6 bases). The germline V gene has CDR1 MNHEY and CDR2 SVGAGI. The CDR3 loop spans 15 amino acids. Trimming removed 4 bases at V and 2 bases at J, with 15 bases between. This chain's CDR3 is CASSFERAGPYEQYF. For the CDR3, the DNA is TGTGCCAGCAGTTTTGAGCGGGCCGGGCCCTACGAGCAGTACTTC.

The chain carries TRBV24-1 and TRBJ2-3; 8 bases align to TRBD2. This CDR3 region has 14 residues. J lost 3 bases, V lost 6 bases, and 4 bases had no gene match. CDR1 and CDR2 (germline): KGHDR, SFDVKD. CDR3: CATSSPGGTDTQYF. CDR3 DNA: TGTGCCACCAGTTCTCCGGGGGGGACAGATACGCAGTATTTT.

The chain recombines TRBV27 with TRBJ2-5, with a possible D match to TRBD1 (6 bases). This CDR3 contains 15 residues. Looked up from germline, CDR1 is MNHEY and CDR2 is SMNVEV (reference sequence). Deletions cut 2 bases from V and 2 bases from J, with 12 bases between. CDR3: CASSLHLGQQETQYF. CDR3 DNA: TGTGCCAGCAGTTTACATCTCGGACAGCAAGAGACCCAGTACTTC.

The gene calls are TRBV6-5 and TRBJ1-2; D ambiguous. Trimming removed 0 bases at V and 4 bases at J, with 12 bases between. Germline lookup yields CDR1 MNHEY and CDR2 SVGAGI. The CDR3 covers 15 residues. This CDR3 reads CASSYSFKGPYGYTF. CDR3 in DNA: TGTGCCAGCAGTTACTCCTTCAAAGGACCCTATGGCTACACCTTC.

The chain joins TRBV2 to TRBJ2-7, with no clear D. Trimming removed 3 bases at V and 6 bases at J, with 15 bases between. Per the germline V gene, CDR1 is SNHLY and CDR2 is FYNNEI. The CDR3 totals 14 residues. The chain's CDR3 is CASSDEAALGEQYF. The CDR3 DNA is TGTGCCAGCAGTGACGAGGCGGCCCTCGGCGAGCAGTACTTC.

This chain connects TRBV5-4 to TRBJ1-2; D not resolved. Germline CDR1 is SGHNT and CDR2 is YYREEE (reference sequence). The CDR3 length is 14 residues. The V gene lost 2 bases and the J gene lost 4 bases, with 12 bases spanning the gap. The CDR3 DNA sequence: TGTGCCAGCAGCTTTGGAGAGGCTGGCTATGGCTACACCTTC. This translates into CASSFGEAGYGYTF.

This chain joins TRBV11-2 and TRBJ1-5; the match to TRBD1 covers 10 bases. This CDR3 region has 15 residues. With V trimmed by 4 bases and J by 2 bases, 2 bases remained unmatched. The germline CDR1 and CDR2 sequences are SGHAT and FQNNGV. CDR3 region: CASSWGTGGNQPQHF. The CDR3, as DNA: TGTGCCAGCAGCTGGGGGACAGGGGGCAATCAGCCCCAGCATTTT.

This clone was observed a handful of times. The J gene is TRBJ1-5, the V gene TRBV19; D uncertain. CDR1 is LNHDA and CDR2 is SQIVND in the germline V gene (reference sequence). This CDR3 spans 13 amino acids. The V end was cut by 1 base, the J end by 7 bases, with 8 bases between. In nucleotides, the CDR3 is TGTGCCAGTAGTATAGCGGGGAGACAGCCCCAGCATTTT. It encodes CASSIAGRQPQHF.

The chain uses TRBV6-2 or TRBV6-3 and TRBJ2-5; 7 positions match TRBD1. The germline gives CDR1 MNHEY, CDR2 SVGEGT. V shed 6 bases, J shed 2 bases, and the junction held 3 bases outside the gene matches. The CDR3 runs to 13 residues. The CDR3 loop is CASSDRAQETQYF. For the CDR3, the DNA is TGTGCCAGCAGCGACAGGGCTCAAGAGACCCAGTACTTC.